This entry lists 32 T cell receptor beta chains sequenced from one sample in a study of shared clonotypes between healthy human individuals. Some clones are missing from TCRdb's copy, which holds only in-frame ones; the method was immunoSEQ multiplex PCR. The sample consists of under 1,100,000 clones, roughly 80% of them appearing once. The sample was memory CD4+ T cells sorted from blood. As to subset: CD45RA-negative fraction. The receptors were gathered from a man in his late teens or twenties in good health.

This chain joins TRBV5-4 and TRBJ2-7; TRBD1 agrees at 7 bases. With 7 bases clipped from V and 3 bases from J, the junction kept 10 bases outside the gene matches. The germline gives CDR1 SGHNT, CDR2 YYREEE (reference sequence). This CDR3 is 14 amino acids long. CDR3 region: CASQEGGSHYEQYF. DNA of the CDR3: TGTGCCAGCCAGGAAGGGGGCTCCCACTACGAGCAGTACTTC. The variable domain in full, with the rest retrieved from reference TRBV5-4 and TRBJ2-7, is ETGVTQSPTHLIKTRGQQVTLRCSSQSGHNTVSWYQQALGQGPQFIFQYYREEENGRGNFPPRFSGLQFPNYSSELNVNALELDDSALYLCASQEGGSHYEQYFGPGTRLTVT.

The V call is TRBV19, the J call TRBJ2-7; D is perhaps TRBD1 or TRBD2 (5 bases each). The CDR3 runs 14 residues. Trimming left V 5 bases short and J 3 bases short, with 14 bases between. CDR1 and CDR2 (germline): LNHDA, SQIVND (reference sequence). The CDR3 nucleotides read TGTGCCAGTAGTTCCGAGGGGTCGAACTACGAGCAGTACTTC. As protein: CASSSEGSNYEQYF.

This clone came up once. The chain carries TRBV4-1 and TRBJ1-5; 9 nucleotides line up with TRBD1. Germline V gene sequence: CDR1 MGHRA, CDR2 YSYEKL. J was trimmed by 7 bases and V by 3 bases; bases with no gene match: 10. This CDR3 is built from 16 residues. Written as DNA, the CDR3 is TGCGCCAGCAGCCAGGGACCGGGACAGGGTGGGCAGCCCCAGCATTTT. The encoded protein is CASSQGPGQGGQPQHF.

This chain connects TRBV11-2 to TRBJ1-4, with TRBD1 identical over 7 bases. Germline lookup yields CDR1 SGHAT and CDR2 FQNNGV. The CDR3 length is 14 residues. The V and J ends lost 5 bases and 8 bases, in that order; junction bases with no gene match: 8. The DNA for the CDR3 is TGTGCCAGCAGCCGGACAGGTATCGGAGAAAAACTGTTTTTT. Its protein is CASSRTGIGEKLFF.

As for this clone: The same CDR3 also results from other DNA sequences found in this sample. The chain carries TRBV5-1 and TRBJ2-1; D assignment may be TRBD1 or TRBD2 (5 bases each). In germline, CDR1 is SGHRS, CDR2 YFSETQ. The CDR3 totals 15 residues. The germline V and J ends were trimmed by 0 bases and 0 bases, with 7 bases remaining between them. CDR3 residues: CASSLGGVSYNEQFF. The CDR3 region has the DNA TGCGCCAGCAGCTTGGGAGGGGTCTCCTACAATGAGCAGTTCTTC.

The chain uses TRBV29-1 and TRBJ2-1; perhaps TRBD2 as D (6 bases). The CDR3 has 16 residues. Germline lookup yields CDR1 SQVTM and CDR2 ANQGSEA. V lost 7 bases, J lost 10 bases, and 29 bases lay in between. The CDR3 loop is CSAVQGGAYQWGEQFF. CDR3 DNA sequence: TGCAGCGCCGTCCAGGGCGGGGCCTATCAGTGGGGGGAGCAGTTCTTC.

The genes are TRBV18 and TRBJ1-1, with D hard to call. The CDR3 is 17 amino acids. Per germline, CDR1 KGHSH and CDR2 LQKENI. V lost 3 bases to trimming and J lost 2 bases, with 19 bases between them. In nucleotides, the CDR3 is TGTGCCAGCTCACCGGTCCGAGGTGGAGGGCATAACACTGAAGCTTTCTTT. It specifies CASSPVRGGGHNTEAFF. Complete variable domain (other parts from reference TRBV18 and TRBJ1-1): NAGVMQNPRHLVRRRGQEARLRCSPMKGHSHVYWYRQLPEEGLKFMVYLQKENIIDESGMPKERFSAEFPKEGPSILRIQQVVRGDSAAYFCASSPVRGGGHNTEAFFGQGTRLTVV.

Of note for this clone: The same CDR3 is also encoded by other DNA sequences in this sample. The CDR3 spells CASSDQGNSPLHF. The CDR3 DNA sequence: TGTGCCAGCAGTGATCAGGGCAATTCACCCCTCCACTTT. V gene TRBV6-1 combines with J gene TRBJ1-6; TRBD1 is a possible D gene (5 bases). V was cut by 3 bases and J by 7 bases, with 7 bases left in between. Germline assignment: CDR1 MNHNS and CDR2 SASEGT. The CDR3 has 13 amino acids.

This chain uses TRBV7-6 with TRBJ1-2; TRBD1 matches 10 bases. This CDR3 spans 14 amino acids. The V segment lost 3 bases and the J segment 6 bases; nucleotides outside the gene matches: 4. The germline CDR1 and CDR2 sequences are SGHVS and FNYEAQ. CDR3 region: CASSLGQGRDGYTF. CDR3 nucleotide sequence: TGTGCCAGCAGCTTGGGACAGGGGAGGGATGGCTACACCTTC.

J is TRBJ2-3 and V is TRBV9, with 10 bases fitting TRBD2. The CDR3 runs to 16 residues. V shed 2 bases and J 8 bases; nucleotides not matched to a gene: 11. Germline loops: CDR1 SGDLS, CDR2 YYNGEE. CDR3 coding DNA: TGTGCCAGCAGCGTCCTCGGGGCTAGCGGGAGAGGTACGCAGTATTTT. Its protein product is CASSVLGASGRGTQYF.

This chain uses TRBV5-5 with TRBJ2-7; D remains ambiguous. CDR3 size: 14 residues. Germline V lookup: CDR1 SGHKS, CDR2 YYEKEE (reference sequence). Trimming took off 0 bases at V and 2 bases at J, with 9 bases between the two ends. The DNA for the CDR3 is TGTGCCAGCAGCTTGGCCCTGGGTCCCTACGAGCAGTACTTC. Protein product: CASSLALGPYEQYF.

V usage is TRBV6-5 and J usage is TRBJ1-4; TRBD1 matches 7 bases. This CDR3 is 15 amino acids long. Germline lookup yields CDR1 MNHEY and CDR2 SVGAGI. V trimming: 8 bases; J trimming: 5 bases; junction bases outside the gene matches: 11. The CDR3 is CASQSLGTANEKLFF. CDR3 DNA sequence: TGTGCCAGCCAGAGCCTTGGGACAGCGAATGAAAAACTGTTTTTT.

This clone appeared once. CDR3 nucleotide sequence: TGTGCCAGCAGTTCGGGACAAATAGCAGATACGCAGTATTTT. Translation gives CASSSGQIADTQYF. The chain employs TRBV6-1 and TRBJ2-3; possibly TRBD1 for D (6 bases). V lost 5 bases and J 4 bases, leaving 13 bases between the germline ends. This CDR3 contains 14 residues. Germline CDR1 is MNHNS and CDR2 is SASEGT.

A remark on this clone: Other DNA sequences in the same sample also yield this CDR3. The rearrangement uses TRBV2 and TRBJ2-7; no clear D. Germline CDR1 SNHLY, CDR2 FYNNEI. The V gene lost 5 bases and the J gene lost 0 bases, with 2 bases spanning the gap. The CDR3 has 11 amino acids. The CDR3 region is CASSSSYEQYF. DNA of the CDR3: TGTGCCAGCAGTTCCTCCTACGAGCAGTACTTC.

The V and J genes are TRBV11-2 and TRBJ2-1; 7 bases match TRBD2. The CDR3 is 18 residues long. Germline V gives CDR1 SGHAT, CDR2 FQNNGV. V lost 5 bases to trimming and J lost 7 bases; unmatched junction nucleotides: 20. The CDR3 sequence is CASSPRVLGEGRPNEQFF. CDR3 sequence (DNA): TGTGCCAGCAGCCCCAGGGTGTTGGGGGAGGGCCGACCAAATGAGCAGTTCTTC.

This chain uses TRBV5-5 with TRBJ2-1, with D tentatively TRBD2 (6 bases). From germline, CDR1 is SGHKS and CDR2 YYEKEE (reference sequence). V shed 1 base and J shed 9 bases, with 14 bases lying between them. This CDR3 is built from 14 residues. CDR3 coding DNA: TGTGCCAGCAGCTTGTGGGACTCTGGGGTTGAGCAGTTCTTC. It yields the protein CASSLWDSGVEQFF.

The V and J genes are TRBV12-5 and TRBJ2-3, with D unclear. CDR1 and CDR2 from the germline V gene are LGHNT and FRNRAP. CDR3 length equals 11 residues. V lost 7 bases, J lost 2 bases, and 4 bases lay in between. The CDR3 nucleotides read TGTGCTAGTGCCATCACAGATACGCAGTATTTT. It codes for CASAITDTQYF.

Written as DNA, the CDR3 is TGTGCCAGCAGTGAAGTGTCTAGCCGTCAAGAGACCCAGTACTTC. Translated, it gives CASSEVSSRQETQYF. The J gene is TRBJ2-5, the V gene TRBV6-1, with D perhaps matching TRBD2 (5 bases). Per the germline V gene, CDR1 is MNHNS and CDR2 is SASEGT. Trimming left V 1 base short and J 2 bases short, with 11 bases between. The length of the CDR3 is 15 residues.

The chain recombines TRBV18 with TRBJ2-3, with TRBD2 matching 11 bases. The CDR3 spans 16 residues. The trim removed 0 bases at V and 6 bases at J, leaving 5 bases unmatched. From germline, CDR1 is KGHSH and CDR2 LQKENI. The CDR3 is CASSPPVSGGADTQYF. CDR3 in DNA: TGTGCCAGCTCACCACCGGTTAGCGGGGGGGCGGATACGCAGTATTTT.

The chain employs TRBV5-6 and TRBJ1-4; 9 bases map to TRBD1. The CDR3 loop spans 14 amino acids. The germline CDR1 and CDR2 sequences are SGHDT and YYEEEE. Losses at the gene ends were 5 bases for V and 6 bases for J; bases not matched to a gene: 5. The CDR3 region has the DNA TGTGCCAGCAGTAAGGACAGGGGAGATGAAAAACTGTTTTTT. The encoded protein is CASSKDRGDEKLFF. Based on the CDR3 plus reference TRBV5-6 and TRBJ1-4, the full variable domain is DAGVTQSPTHLIKTRGQQVTLRCSPKSGHDTVSWYQQALGQGPQFIFQYYEEEERQRGNFPDRFSGHQFPNYSSELNVNALLLGDSALYLCASSKDRGDEKLFFGSGTQLSVL.

This clone was seen only a few times. This chain connects TRBV14 to TRBJ1-2, with 12 bases aligning to TRBD1. There are 15 residues in the CDR3. Germline V gene data show CDR1 as SGHDN and CDR2 as FVKESK. V lost 3 bases to trimming and J lost 5 bases; unmatched junction nucleotides: 4. CDR3 in amino acids: CASSHRDRGRYGYTF. In nucleotides, the CDR3 is TGTGCCAGCAGCCACCGGGACAGGGGGCGATATGGCTACACCTTC.

Details on this clone: Possible read error: a much larger clone is one base away. The same CDR3 also results from other DNA sequences found in this sample. This chain uses TRBV4-1 with TRBJ1-5; a weak D match, TRBD1 (5 bases). CDR3 length: 14 residues. Germline V gene sequence: CDR1 MGHRA, CDR2 YSYEKL. With 0 bases removed from V and 4 bases from J, the gap between germline ends came to 7 bases. The DNA for the CDR3 is TGCGCCAGCAGCCAAGAGTCAGGGAATCAGCCCCAGCATTTT. Translating it yields CASSQESGNQPQHF.

The V gene is TRBV4-3, the J gene TRBJ2-4, with 7 bases lining up with TRBD2. The CDR3 runs 16 residues. The V segment lost 1 base and the J segment 7 bases; nucleotides outside the gene matches: 10. Germline V CDR1 and CDR2: LGHNA, YSLEER. CDR3 amino acids: CASSQGRGESLNIQYF. The DNA of the CDR3 is TGCGCCAGCAGCCAAGGTCGGGGGGAGTCTCTCAACATTCAGTACTTC.

The chain uses TRBV9 and TRBJ2-3; 11 bases align to TRBD2. This CDR3 has 18 amino acids. The germline V gene encodes CDR1 SGDLS and CDR2 YYNGEE. J lost 1 base, V lost 3 bases, and 10 bases had no gene match. The CDR3 here is CASSARTLLAGGTDTQYF. CDR3 sequence (DNA): TGTGCCAGCAGCGCCAGAACCCTACTAGCGGGAGGCACAGATACGCAGTATTTT.

The chain uses TRBV6-1 and TRBJ1-4; D is ambiguous. Trimming removed 3 bases from V and 3 bases from J, with 8 bases in between. The CDR3 extends over 14 amino acids. Germline lookup yields CDR1 MNHNS and CDR2 SASEGT. This CDR3 is CASSDKRPNEKLFF. The CDR3 nucleotides read TGTGCCAGCAGTGACAAAAGGCCTAATGAAAAACTGTTTTTT.

The rearrangement links TRBV4-1 to TRBJ1-4; possibly TRBD1 for D (6 bases). Germline V gives CDR1 MGHRA, CDR2 YSYEKL. V shed 0 bases and J shed 7 bases, with 18 bases lying between them. The CDR3 is 17 residues long. This CDR3 is CASSQDPRGDRFEKLFF. CDR3 coding DNA: TGCGCCAGCAGCCAAGATCCGAGGGGGGACCGGTTTGAAAAACTGTTTTTT.

The chain couples TRBV4-3 to TRBJ1-5, with D uncertain. The germline V gene has CDR1 LGHNA and CDR2 YSLEER. V was clipped by 0 bases and J by 0 bases, with 6 bases between them. This CDR3 spans 15 amino acids. The CDR3 nucleotides are TGCGCCAGCAGCCAAGATTGGGTTAGCAATCAGCCCCAGCATTTT. This codes for CASSQDWVSNQPQHF.

V and J are TRBV9 and TRBJ2-5; D is undetermined. The germline V gene has CDR1 SGDLS and CDR2 YYNGEE. Trimming shortened V by 2 bases and J by 5 bases, and 10 bases separated the two germline ends. The CDR3 covers 13 residues. This CDR3 is CASSVASGETQYF. In DNA form, the CDR3 reads TGTGCCAGCAGCGTGGCTAGTGGGGAGACCCAGTACTTC.

This chain connects TRBV10-3 to TRBJ2-7; 8 nucleotides match TRBD2. Trimming at V came to 7 bases and at J to 9 bases, leaving 8 bases not matched to a gene. The CDR3 sequence is 12 residues long. The germline CDR1 and CDR2 sequences are ENHRY and SYGVKD. The CDR3 region is CAINDAGGGQYF. CDR3 DNA: TGTGCCATCAACGACGCGGGAGGCGGGCAGTACTTC.

This sequence joins TRBV7-3 and TRBJ2-3; tentatively, D is TRBD1 or TRBD2 (5 bases each). V shed 4 bases and J shed 1 base, with 12 bases lying between them. This CDR3 spans 15 amino acids. Germline V CDR1 and CDR2: SGHTA, FQGTGA. Here the CDR3 DNA reads TGTGCCAGCAGCTCGGGGACGAAGGGCACAGATACGCAGTATTTT. Its protein is CASSSGTKGTDTQYF.

The V call is TRBV4-3, the J call TRBJ1-1; D perhaps matches TRBD1 (6 bases). From germline, CDR1 is LGHNA and CDR2 YSLEER. The CDR3 runs to 14 residues. Deletions cut 8 bases from V and 4 bases from J, with 17 bases between. CDR3 in DNA: TGCGCCAGCTCACACAGGGAGCGGGTCACTGAAGCTTTCTTT. It specifies CASSHRERVTEAFF.

The chain links TRBV7-8 to TRBJ1-1; no definite D call. The CDR3 covers 15 residues. Germline assignment: CDR1 SGHVS and CDR2 FQNEAQ. V was shortened by 5 bases and J by 0 bases, with 13 bases between the two germline ends. CDR3: CASSHSWTVNTEAFF. The CDR3, as DNA: TGTGCCAGCAGCCACAGCTGGACGGTGAACACTGAAGCTTTCTTT. Full variable domain (remainder filled in from reference TRBV7-8 and TRBJ1-1): GAGVSQSPRYKVAKRGQDVALRCDPISGHVSLFWYQQALGQGPEFLTYFQNEAQLDKSGLPSDRFFAERPEGSVSTLKIQRTQQEDSAVYLCASSHSWTVNTEAFFGQGTRLTVV.